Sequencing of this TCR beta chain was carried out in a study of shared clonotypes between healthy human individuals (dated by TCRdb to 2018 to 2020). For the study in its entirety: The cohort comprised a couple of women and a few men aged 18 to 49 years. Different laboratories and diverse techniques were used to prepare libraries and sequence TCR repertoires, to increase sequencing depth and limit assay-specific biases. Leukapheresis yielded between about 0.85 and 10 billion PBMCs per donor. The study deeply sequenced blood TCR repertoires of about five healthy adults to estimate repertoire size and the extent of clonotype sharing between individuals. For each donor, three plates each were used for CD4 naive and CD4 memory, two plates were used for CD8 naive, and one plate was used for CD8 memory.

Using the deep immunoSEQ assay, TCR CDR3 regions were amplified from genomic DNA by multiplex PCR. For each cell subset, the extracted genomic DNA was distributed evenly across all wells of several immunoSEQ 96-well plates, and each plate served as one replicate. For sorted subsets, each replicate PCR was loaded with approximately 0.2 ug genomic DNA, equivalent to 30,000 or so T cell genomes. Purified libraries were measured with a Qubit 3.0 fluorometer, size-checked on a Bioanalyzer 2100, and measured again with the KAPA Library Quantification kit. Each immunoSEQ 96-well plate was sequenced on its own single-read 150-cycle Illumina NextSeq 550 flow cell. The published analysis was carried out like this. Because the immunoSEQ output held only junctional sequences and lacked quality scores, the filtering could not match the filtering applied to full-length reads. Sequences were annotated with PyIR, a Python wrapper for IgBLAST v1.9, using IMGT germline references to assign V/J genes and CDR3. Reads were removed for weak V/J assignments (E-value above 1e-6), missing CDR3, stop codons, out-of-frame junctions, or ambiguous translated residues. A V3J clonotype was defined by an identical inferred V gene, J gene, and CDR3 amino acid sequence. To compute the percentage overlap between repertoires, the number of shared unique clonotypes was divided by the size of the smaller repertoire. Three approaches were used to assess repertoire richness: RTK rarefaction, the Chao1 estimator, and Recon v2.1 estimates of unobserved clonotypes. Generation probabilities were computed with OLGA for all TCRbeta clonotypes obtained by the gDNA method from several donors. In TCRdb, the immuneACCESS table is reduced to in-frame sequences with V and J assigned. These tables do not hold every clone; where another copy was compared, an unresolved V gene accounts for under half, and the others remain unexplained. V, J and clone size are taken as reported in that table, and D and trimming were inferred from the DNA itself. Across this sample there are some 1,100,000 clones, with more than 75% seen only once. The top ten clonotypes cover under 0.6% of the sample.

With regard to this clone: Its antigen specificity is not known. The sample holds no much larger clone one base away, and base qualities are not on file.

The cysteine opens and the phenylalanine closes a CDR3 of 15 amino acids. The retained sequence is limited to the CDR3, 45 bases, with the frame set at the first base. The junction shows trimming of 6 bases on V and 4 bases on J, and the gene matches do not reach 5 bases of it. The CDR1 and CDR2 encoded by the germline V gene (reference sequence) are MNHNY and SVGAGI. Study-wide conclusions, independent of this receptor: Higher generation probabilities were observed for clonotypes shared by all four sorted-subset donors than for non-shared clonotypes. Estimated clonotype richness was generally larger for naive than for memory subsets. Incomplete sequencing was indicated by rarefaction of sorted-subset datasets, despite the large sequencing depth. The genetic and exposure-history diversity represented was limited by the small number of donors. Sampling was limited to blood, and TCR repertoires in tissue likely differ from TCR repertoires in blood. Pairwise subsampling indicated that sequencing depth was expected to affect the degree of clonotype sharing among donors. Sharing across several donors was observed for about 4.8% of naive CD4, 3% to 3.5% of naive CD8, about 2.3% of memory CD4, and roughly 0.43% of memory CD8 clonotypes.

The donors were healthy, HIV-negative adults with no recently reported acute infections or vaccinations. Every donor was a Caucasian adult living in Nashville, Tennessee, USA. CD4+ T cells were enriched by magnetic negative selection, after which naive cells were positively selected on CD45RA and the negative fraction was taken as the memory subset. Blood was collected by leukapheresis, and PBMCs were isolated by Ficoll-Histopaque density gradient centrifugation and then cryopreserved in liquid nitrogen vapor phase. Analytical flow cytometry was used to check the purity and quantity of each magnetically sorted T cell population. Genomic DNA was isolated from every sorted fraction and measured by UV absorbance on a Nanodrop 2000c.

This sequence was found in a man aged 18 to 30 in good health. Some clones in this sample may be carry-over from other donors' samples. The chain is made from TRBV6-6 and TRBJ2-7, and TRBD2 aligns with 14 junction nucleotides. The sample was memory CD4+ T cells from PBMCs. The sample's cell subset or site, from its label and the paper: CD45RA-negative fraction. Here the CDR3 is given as CASRTGTSGGYEQYF. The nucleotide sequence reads TGTGCCAGCAGAACCGGGACTAGCGGGGGTTACGAGCAGTACTTC.